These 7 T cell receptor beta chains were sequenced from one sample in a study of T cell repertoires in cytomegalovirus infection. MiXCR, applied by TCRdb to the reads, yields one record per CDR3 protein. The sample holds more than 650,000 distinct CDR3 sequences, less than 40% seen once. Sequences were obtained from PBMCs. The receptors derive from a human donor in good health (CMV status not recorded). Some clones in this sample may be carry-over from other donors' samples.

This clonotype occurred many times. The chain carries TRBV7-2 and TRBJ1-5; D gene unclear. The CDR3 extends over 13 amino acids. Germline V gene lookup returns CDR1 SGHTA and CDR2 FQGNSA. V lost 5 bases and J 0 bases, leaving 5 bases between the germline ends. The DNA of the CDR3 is TGTGCCAGCAGCAAATATAGCAATCAGCCCCAGCATTTT. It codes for CASSKYSNQPQHF.

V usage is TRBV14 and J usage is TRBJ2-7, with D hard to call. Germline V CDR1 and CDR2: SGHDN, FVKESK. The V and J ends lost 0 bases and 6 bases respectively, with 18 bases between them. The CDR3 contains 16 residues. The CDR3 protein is CASSQDSRLRALEQYF. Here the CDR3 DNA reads TGTGCCAGCAGCCAAGATAGTCGCCTTCGAGCTCTCGAGCAGTACTTC.

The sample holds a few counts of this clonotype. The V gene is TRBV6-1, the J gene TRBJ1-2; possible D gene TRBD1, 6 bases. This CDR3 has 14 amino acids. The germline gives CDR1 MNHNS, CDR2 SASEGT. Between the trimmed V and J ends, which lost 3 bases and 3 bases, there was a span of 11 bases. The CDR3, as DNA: TGTGCCAGCAGTGAGCACAGGGCGGACTATGGCTACACCTTC. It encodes CASSEHRADYGYTF.

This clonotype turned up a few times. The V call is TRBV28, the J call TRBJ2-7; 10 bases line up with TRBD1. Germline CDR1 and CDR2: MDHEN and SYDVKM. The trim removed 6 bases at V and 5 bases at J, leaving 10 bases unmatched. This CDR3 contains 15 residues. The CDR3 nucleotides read TGTGCCAGCAGCCTACCCGGGACAGGGGTCAACGAGCAGTACTTC. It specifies CASSLPGTGVNEQYF. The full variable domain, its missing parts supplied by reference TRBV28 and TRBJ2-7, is DVKVTQSSRYLVKRTGEKVFLECVQDMDHENMFWYRQDPGLGLRLIYFSYDVKMKEKGDIPEGYSVSREKKERFSLILESASTNQTSMYLCASSLPGTGVNEQYFGPGTRLTVT.

The CDR3 DNA follows: TGTGCCAGCAGTTTGATCAACTACGAGCAGTACTTC. It codes for CASSLINYEQYF. The gene calls are TRBV12-3 or TRBV12-4 and TRBJ2-7; D ambiguous. V lost 3 bases and J lost 3, with 6 bases in between. The CDR3 consists of 12 residues.

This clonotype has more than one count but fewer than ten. The CDR3 sequence: CASSFITGTGRSEQYF. CDR3 nucleotides: TGTGCCAGCAGTTTTATAACCGGGACAGGGCGTAGCGAGCAGTACTTC. The J gene is TRBJ2-7, the V gene TRBV12-3 or TRBV12-4, with 9 bases fitting TRBD1. Trimming at V came to 3 bases and at J to 6 bases, leaving 12 bases not matched to a gene. CDR3 size: 16 residues.

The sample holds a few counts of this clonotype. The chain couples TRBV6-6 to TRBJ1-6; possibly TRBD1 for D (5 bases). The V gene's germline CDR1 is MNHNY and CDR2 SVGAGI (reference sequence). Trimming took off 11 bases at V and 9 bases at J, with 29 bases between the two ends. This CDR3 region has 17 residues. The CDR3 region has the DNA TGTGCCGCCAACGTGGAGAGGGGCCCCTTTAATGCTTCACCCCTCCACTTT. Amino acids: CAANVERGPFNASPLHF.